This record covers a single T cell receptor beta chain. Its target is unknown. Data came from immunoSEQ multiplex PCR; TCRdb stores just in-frame clones and leaves some out. The repertoire consists of about 15,000 clones, with roughly 69% occurring once and the leading ten covering 6.5%. This sample is drawn from a study of tumor-infiltrating lymphocytes in localized non-small cell lung cancer. Turning to the study itself: Resected tumor was paired with non-adjacent uninvolved lung from the same patient. Points from the study as a whole: Compared with uninvolved lung, tumors showed higher T cell infiltration by TCRbeta sequencing.

This CDR3 spans 13 amino acids. The V gene lost 6 bases and the J gene lost 8 bases, with 14 bases spanning the gap. Germline CDR1 SGHRS, CDR2 YFSETQ. This clonotype was sampled from a human donor with non-small cell lung cancer. Sequenced: lung tumor tissue. The chain links TRBV5-1 to TRBJ2-2, with a weak D call TRBD1 (7 bases). In DNA, the CDR3 is TGCGCCAGCAATGACAGGGCGGGAGGGGAGCTGTTTTTT. It codes for CASNDRAGGELFF.